This T cell receptor (beta chain) originates from a study of Ad26.COV2.S vaccination and SARS-CoV-2 variants. The CDR3 runs to 15 residues. V was cut by 0 bases and J by 5 bases, with 14 bases left in between. Germline V lookup: CDR1 SGDLS, CDR2 YYNGEE. Sequenced by immunoSEQ multiplex PCR; TCRdb stores in-frame clones only, minus some. The sample includes tens of thousands of clones, approximately 83% of them seen just once. This specimen was peripheral blood, taken after recovery from COVID-19. The chain couples TRBV9 to TRBJ1-1; a weak D match, TRBD1 (5 bases). This TCR derives from a human donor who had recovered from COVID-19. The CDR3 reads CASSVERGETTEAFF. CDR3 nucleotide sequence: TGTGCCAGCAGCGTAGAACGAGGGGAGACAACTGAAGCTTTCTTT.